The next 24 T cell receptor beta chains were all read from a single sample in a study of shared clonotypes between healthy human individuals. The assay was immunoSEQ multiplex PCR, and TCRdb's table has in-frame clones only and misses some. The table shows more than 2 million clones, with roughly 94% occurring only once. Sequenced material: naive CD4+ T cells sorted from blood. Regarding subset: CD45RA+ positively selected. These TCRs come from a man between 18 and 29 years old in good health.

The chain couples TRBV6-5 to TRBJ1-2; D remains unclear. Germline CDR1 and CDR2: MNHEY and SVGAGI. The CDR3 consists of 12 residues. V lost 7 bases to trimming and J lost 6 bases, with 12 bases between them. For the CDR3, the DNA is TGTGCCAGCACCTCTGCGGAGCATGGCTACACCTTC. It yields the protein CASTSAEHGYTF.

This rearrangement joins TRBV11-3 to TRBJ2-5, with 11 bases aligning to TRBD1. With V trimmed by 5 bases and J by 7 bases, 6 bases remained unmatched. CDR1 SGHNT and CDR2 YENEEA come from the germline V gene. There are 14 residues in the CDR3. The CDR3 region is CASSRGQGDVTQYF. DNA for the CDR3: TGTGCCAGCAGCAGGGGACAGGGGGATGTGACCCAGTACTTC. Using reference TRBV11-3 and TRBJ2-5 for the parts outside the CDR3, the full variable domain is EAGVVQSPRYKIIEKKQPVAFWCNPISGHNTLYWYLQNLGQGPELLIRYENEEAVDDSQLPKDRFSAERLKGVDSTLKIQPAELGDSAVYLCASSRGQGDVTQYFGPGTRLLVL.

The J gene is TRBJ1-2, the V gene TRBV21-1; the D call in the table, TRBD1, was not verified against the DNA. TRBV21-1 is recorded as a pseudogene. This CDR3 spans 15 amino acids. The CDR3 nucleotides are TGTGCCAGCAGCCAAACCCGGGACAGGGGCTATGGCTACACCTTC. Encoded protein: CASSQTRDRGYGYTF.

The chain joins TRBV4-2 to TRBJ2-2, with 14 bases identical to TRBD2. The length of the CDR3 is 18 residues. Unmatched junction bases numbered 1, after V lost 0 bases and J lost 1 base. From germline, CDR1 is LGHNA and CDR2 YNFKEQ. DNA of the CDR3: TGTGCCAGCAGCCAAGAGGGGACTAGCGGGGGGAACACCGGGGAGCTGTTTTTT. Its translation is CASSQEGTSGGNTGELFF.

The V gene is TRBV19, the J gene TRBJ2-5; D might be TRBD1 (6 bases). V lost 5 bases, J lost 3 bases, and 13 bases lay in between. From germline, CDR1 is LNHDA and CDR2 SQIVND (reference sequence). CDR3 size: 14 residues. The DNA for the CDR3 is TGTGCCAGTAGTCTCCGGACAGACAAAGAGACCCAGTACTTC. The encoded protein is CASSLRTDKETQYF. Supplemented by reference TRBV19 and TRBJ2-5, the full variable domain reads DGGITQSPKYLFRKEGQNVTLSCEQNLNHDAMYWYRQDPGQGLRLIYYSQIVNDFQKGDIAEGYSVSREKKESFPLTVTSAQKNPTAFYLCASSLRTDKETQYFGPGTRLLVL.

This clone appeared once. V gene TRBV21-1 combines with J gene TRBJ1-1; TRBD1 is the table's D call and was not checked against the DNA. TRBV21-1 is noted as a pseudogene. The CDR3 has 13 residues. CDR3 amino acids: CASSDRGRTEAFF. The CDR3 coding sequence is TGTGCCAGCTCGGACAGGGGGAGGACTGAAGCTTTCTTT.

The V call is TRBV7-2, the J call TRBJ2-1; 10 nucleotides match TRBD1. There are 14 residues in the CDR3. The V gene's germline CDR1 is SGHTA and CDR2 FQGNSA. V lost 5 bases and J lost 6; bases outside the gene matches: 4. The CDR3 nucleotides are TGTGCCAGCAGCGCAAGGACAGGGGGCAATGAGCAGTTCTTC. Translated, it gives CASSARTGGNEQFF.

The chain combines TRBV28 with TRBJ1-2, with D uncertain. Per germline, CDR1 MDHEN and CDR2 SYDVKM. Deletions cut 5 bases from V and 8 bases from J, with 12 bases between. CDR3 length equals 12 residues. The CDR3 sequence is CASSRLTVGYTF. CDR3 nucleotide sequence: TGTGCCAGCAGTCGCCTTACTGTGGGCTACACCTTC.

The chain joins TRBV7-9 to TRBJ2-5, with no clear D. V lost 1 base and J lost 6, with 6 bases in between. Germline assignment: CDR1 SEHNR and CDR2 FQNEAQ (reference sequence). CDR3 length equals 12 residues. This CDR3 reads CASSLGSQTQYF. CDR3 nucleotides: TGTGCCAGCAGCTTAGGTTCCCAGACCCAGTACTTC.

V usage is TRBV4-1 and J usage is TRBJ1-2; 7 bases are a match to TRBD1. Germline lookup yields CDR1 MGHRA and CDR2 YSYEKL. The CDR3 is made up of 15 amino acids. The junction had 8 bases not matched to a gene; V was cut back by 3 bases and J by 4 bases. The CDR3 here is CASSQAGTAAYGYTF. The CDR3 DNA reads TGCGCCAGCAGCCAGGCCGGGACAGCAGCCTATGGCTACACCTTC.

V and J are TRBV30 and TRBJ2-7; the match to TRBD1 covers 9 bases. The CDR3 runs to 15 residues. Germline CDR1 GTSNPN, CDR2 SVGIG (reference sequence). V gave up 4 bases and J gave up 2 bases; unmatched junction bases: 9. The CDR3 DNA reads TGTGCCTGGATCTCGGGACAGGGAAGGACCTACGAGCAGTACTTC. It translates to CAWISGQGRTYEQYF.

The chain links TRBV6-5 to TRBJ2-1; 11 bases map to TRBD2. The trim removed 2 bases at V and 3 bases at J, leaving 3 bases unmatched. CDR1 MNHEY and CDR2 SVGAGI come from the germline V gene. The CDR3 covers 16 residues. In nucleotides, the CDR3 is TGTGCCAGCAGTTACGGGACTAGCGGTCTCTACAATGAGCAGTTCTTC. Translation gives CASSYGTSGLYNEQFF.

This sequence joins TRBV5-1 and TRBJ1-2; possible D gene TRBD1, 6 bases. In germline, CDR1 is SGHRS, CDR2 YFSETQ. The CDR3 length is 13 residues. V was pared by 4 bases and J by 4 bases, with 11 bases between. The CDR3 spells CASSPADSYGYTF. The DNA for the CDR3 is TGCGCCAGCAGCCCGGCGGACAGCTATGGCTACACCTTC.

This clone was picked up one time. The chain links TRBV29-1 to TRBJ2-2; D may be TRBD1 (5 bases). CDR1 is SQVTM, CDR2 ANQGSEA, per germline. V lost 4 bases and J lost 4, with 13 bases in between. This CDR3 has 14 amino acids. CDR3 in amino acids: CSVVSTGITGELFF. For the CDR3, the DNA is TGCAGCGTTGTATCTACAGGAATCACCGGGGAGCTGTTTTTT.

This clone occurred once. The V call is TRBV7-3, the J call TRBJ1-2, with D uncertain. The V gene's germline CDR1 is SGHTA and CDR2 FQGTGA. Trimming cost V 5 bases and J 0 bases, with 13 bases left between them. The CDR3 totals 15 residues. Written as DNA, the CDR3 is TGTGCCAGCAGCCCCGGGATCGGGACTAACTATGGCTACACCTTC. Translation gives CASSPGIGTNYGYTF.

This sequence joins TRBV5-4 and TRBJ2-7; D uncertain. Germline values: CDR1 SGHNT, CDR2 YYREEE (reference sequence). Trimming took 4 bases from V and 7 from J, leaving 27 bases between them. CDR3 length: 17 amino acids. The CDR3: CASSASRFGPGRVEQYF. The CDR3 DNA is TGTGCCAGCAGCGCCAGCCGCTTTGGACCCGGTCGGGTGGAGCAGTACTTC.

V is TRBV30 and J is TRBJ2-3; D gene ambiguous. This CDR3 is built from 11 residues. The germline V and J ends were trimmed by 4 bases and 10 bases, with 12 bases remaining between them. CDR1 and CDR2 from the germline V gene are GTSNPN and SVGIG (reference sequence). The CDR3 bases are TGTGCCTGGACCACCACGTGGGCGCAGTATTTT. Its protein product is CAWTTTWAQYF. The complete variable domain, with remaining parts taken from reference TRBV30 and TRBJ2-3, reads SQTIHQWPATLVQPVGSPLSLECTVEGTSNPNLYWYRQAAGRGLQLLFYSVGIGQISSEVPQNLSASRPQDRQFILSSKKLLLSDSGFYLCAWTTTWAQYFGPGTRLTVL.

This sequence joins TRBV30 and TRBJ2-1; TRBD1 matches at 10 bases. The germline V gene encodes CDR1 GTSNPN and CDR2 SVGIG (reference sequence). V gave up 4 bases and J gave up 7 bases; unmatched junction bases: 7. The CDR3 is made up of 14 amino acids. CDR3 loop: CAWMETGGLNEQFF. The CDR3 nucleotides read TGTGCCTGGATGGAGACAGGGGGCTTGAATGAGCAGTTCTTC.

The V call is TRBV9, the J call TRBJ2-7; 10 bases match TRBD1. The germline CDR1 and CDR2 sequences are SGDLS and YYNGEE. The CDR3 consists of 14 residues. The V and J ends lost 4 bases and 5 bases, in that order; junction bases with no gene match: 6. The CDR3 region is CASSKTGGVHEQYF. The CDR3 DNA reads TGTGCCAGCAGCAAGACAGGGGGCGTCCACGAGCAGTACTTC.

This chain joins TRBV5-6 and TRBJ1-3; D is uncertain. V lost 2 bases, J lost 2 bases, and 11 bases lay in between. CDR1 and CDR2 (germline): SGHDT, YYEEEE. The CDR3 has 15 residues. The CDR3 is CASSLGKITGNTIYF. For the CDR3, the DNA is TGTGCCAGCAGCTTAGGGAAGATAACTGGAAACACCATATATTTT. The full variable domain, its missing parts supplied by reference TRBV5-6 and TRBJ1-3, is DAGVTQSPTHLIKTRGQQVTLRCSPKSGHDTVSWYQQALGQGPQFIFQYYEEEERQRGNFPDRFSGHQFPNYSSELNVNALLLGDSALYLCASSLGKITGNTIYFGEGSWLTVV.

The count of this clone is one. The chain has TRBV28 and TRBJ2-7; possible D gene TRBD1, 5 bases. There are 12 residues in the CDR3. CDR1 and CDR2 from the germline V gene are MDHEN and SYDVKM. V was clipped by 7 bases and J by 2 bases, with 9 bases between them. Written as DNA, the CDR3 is TGTGCCAGCAACGAAGGGGCCTACGAGCAGTACTTC. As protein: CASNEGAYEQYF.

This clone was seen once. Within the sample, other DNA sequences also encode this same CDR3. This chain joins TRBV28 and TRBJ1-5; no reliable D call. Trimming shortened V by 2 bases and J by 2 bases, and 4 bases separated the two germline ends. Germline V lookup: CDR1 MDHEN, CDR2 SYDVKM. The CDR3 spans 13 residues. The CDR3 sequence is CASSLTGNQPQHF. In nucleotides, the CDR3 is TGTGCCAGCAGTTTAACTGGCAATCAGCCCCAGCATTTT.

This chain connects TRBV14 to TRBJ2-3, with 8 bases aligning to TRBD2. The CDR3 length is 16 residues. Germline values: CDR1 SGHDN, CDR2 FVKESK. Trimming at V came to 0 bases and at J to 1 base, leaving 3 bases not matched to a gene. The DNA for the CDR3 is TGTGCCAGCAGCCAAGAAGGGCGGGGGGGCACAGATACGCAGTATTTT. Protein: CASSQEGRGGTDTQYF.

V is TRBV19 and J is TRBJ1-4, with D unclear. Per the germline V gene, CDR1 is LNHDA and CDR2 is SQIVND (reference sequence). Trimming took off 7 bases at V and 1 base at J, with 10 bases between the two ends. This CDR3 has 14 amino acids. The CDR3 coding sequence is TGTGCCAGTAAAGAGGGCCGAACTAATGAAAAACTGTTTTTT. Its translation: CASKEGRTNEKLFF.